This TCR beta chain was sequenced in a study of T-cell memory formation after mild COVID-19. Using its own MiXCR run on the 5' RACE reads, TCRdb lists one record per CDR3 protein. The table includes roughly 130,000 distinct CDR3 sequences, approximately 5.9% detected once. This clonotype was detected many times. This CDR3 spans 12 amino acids. CDR1 MNHEY and CDR2 SVGAGI come from the germline V gene. The ends were cut back, 4 bases at V and 4 bases at J, with 7 bases in the middle. This receptor was obtained from an adult woman who had mild COVID-19 (a few samples of this study predate the infection). Cell type and time point are not known. The chain uses TRBV6-5 and TRBJ1-2; D is perhaps TRBD1 (6 bases). Sequenced: PBMCs or a T cell subset sorted from them (not recorded which). The CDR3 nucleotides read TGTGCCAGCAGTTTGGACAGCTATGGCTACACCTTC. Its translation: CASSLDSYGYTF.